The clone carrying this T cell receptor (beta chain) turned up a few times. This CDR3 region has 16 residues. Unmatched junction bases numbered 4, after V lost 6 bases and J lost 1 base. This sample stems from a study of identical twins. Unique molecular identifiers were in the cDNA, with template-switch universal primer binding. TCRdb re-analysed the 5' RACE reads in MiXCR, keeping a single row per CDR3 protein. The sample lists 400,000 to 550,000 distinct CDR3 sequences, approximately 24% occurring once. This sample also belongs to another study, concerning T cells expressing NK-cell markers. That study reports: Expanded clones of NKG2C+ T cells had an unclear HCMV specificity.

The sequencing sample was made of CD4+ T cells sorted from blood. The TCR sequence derives from a woman between 18 and 29 years old in good health. This rearrangement joins TRBV12-3 or TRBV12-4 to TRBJ2-3; TRBD2 aligns across 13 bases. CDR3: CASSSGTSGGTDTQYF. The CDR3 DNA reads TGTGCCAGCAGCTCCGGGACTAGCGGGGGCACAGATACGCAGTATTTT.